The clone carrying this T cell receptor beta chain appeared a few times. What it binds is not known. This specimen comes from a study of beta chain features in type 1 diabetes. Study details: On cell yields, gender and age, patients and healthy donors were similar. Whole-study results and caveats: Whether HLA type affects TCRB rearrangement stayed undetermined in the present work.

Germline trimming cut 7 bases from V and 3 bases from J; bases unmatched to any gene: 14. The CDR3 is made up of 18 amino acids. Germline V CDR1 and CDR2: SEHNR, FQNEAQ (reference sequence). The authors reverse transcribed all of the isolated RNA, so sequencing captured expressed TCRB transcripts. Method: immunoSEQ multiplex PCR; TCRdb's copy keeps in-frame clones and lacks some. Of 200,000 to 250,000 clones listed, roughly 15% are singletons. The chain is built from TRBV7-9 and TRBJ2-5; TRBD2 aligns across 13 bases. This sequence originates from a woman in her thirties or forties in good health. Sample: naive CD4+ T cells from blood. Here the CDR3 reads CASNKRSGTSGAEETQYF. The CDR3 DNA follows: TGTGCCAGCAACAAAAGATCCGGGACTAGCGGGGCCGAAGAGACCCAGTACTTC.